These 9 T cell receptor beta chains were sequenced from one sample in a study of T cell repertoires in aging, cancer and after chemotherapy. Amplification of TCR beta used genomic DNA extracted from peripheral blood. Rearranged V-D-J TRB sequences were amplified with a mixed TRB-A/B primer pool. TCRdb reanalysed the multiplex PCR reads using MiXCR and keeps one entry per CDR3 protein. This sample has a few thousand distinct CDR3 sequences, with roughly 31% found just once. Sequenced input: blood. These receptors originate from a human donor with a solid tumor.

In this sample, this clonotype is medium-sized. This chain joins TRBV6-5 and TRBJ1-5; D may be TRBD1 (5 bases). Germline assignment: CDR1 MNHEY and CDR2 SVGAGI. Trimming cost V 3 bases and J 4 bases, with 10 bases left between them. CDR3 length: 14 residues. The CDR3 here is CASSYRRENQPQHF. The CDR3 DNA reads TGTGCCAGCAGTTATCGCAGGGAAAATCAGCCCCAGCATTTT.

This clonotype was seen more than once but under ten times. The chain couples TRBV24-1 to TRBJ2-1, with a possible D match to TRBD2 (5 bases). Germline loops: CDR1 KGHDR, CDR2 SFDVKD. V lost 2 bases, J lost 0 bases, and 7 bases lay in between. There are 15 residues in the CDR3. The CDR3 region is CATSDSGSSYNEQFF. The CDR3 DNA sequence: TGTGCCACCAGTGATTCTGGGAGCTCCTACAATGAGCAGTTCTTC.

This clonotype was seen a few times. The chain joins TRBV7-9 to TRBJ1-4; no definite D call. The CDR3 has 14 residues. Per germline, CDR1 SEHNR and CDR2 FQNEAQ (reference sequence). Between the trimmed V and J ends, which lost 1 base and 8 bases, there was a span of 11 bases. This CDR3 is CASSLGAGGEKLFF. CDR3 coding DNA: TGTGCCAGCAGCTTAGGGGCAGGAGGGGAAAAACTGTTTTTT.

This clonotype was seen a few times. The CDR3 DNA reads as TGCAGTGCAGCAGACCAGTTCGGGACAGATACGCAGTATTTT. Its protein is CSAADQFGTDTQYF. This chain uses TRBV20-1 with TRBJ2-3; D unresolved. Germline CDR1 DFQATT, CDR2 SNEGSKA (reference sequence). The CDR3 is 14 residues long. V was clipped by 6 bases and J by 3 bases, with 16 bases between them.

This sequence joins TRBV5-1 and TRBJ2-1, with 7 bases identical to TRBD2. The trim removed 4 bases at V and 0 bases at J, leaving 4 bases unmatched. Germline CDR1 is SGHRS and CDR2 is YFSETQ. The CDR3 totals 15 residues. The CDR3 bases are TGCGCCAGCAGCCCCTCGGGAGGCTCCTACAATGAGCAGTTCTTC. Protein sequence: CASSPSGGSYNEQFF.

This clonotype is large by share. The genes are TRBV6-5 and TRBJ2-1; D call uncertain. This CDR3 spans 14 amino acids. The V and J ends lost 6 bases and 7 bases respectively, with 16 bases between them. CDR1 and CDR2 from the germline V gene are MNHEY and SVGAGI. DNA of the CDR3: TGTGCCAGCAGCCGATCTATGGAAACGAATGAGCAGTTCTTC. This translates into CASSRSMETNEQFF.

There are a few counts of this clonotype. The rearrangement joins TRBV6-2 or TRBV6-3 to TRBJ2-1, with 7 bases identical to TRBD1. Germline values: CDR1 MNHEY, CDR2 SVGEGT. This CDR3 region has 18 residues. V shed 4 bases and J 7 bases; nucleotides not matched to a gene: 19. As DNA, the CDR3 is TGTGCCAGCAGTTTCCCCGGAAACAGGGGAGATGCTGCAAATGAGCAGTTCTTC. Its translation is CASSFPGNRGDAANEQFF.

By share, this clonotype counts as large. This chain connects TRBV29-1 to TRBJ2-2; D possibly uses TRBD1 or TRBD2 (6 bases each). The germline V and J ends were trimmed by 4 bases and 4 bases, with 13 bases remaining between them. The length of the CDR3 is 14 residues. In germline, CDR1 is SQVTM, CDR2 ANQGSEA. The CDR3 coding sequence is TGCAGCGTTGGAGGCAGGGGAGGCACCGGGGAGCTGTTTTTT. Its translation: CSVGGRGGTGELFF.

This clonotype was counted between two and nine times. This chain uses TRBV20-1 with TRBJ1-5; no definite D call. The V end lost 1 base, the J end lost 5 bases, and 6 bases lay between the germline ends. CDR1 DFQATT and CDR2 SNEGSKA come from the germline V gene (reference sequence). The CDR3 totals 12 residues. The DNA for the CDR3 is TGCAGTGCTAGAGTCAGCGATCAGCCCCAGCATTTT. It yields the protein CSARVSDQPQHF.